This entry lists 11 T cell receptor beta chains sequenced from one sample in a study of T cell repertoires in cytomegalovirus infection. TCRdb re-called the reads with MiXCR, one entry per CDR3 protein. The table lists around 440,000 distinct CDR3 sequences, approximately 10% of them singletons, with roughly a tenth in the top ten. Source material: PBMCs. The receptor set was obtained from a human donor in good health (CMV status not recorded). Some clones in this sample may be carry-over from other donors' samples.

This clonotype was picked up many times. The V call is TRBV20-1, the J call TRBJ2-7; 8 bases match TRBD1. The CDR3 has 14 amino acids. Trimming at V came to 3 bases and at J to 1 base, leaving 5 bases not matched to a gene. The V gene's germline CDR1 is DFQATT and CDR2 SNEGSKA (reference sequence). The CDR3, as DNA: TGCAGTGCTAGGGGGGACAGGTCGTCCTACGAGCAGTACTTC. Its protein is CSARGDRSSYEQYF.

This clonotype was counted at least ten times. The genes are TRBV19 and TRBJ2-1; D tentatively reads TRBD1 or TRBD2 (5 bases each). Trimming took off 5 bases at V and 8 bases at J, with 19 bases between the two ends. The germline gives CDR1 LNHDA, CDR2 SQIVND (reference sequence). The CDR3 has 15 residues. For the CDR3, the DNA is TGTGCCAGTAGTGCGAAGGGACGGCTTTTGGATGAGCAGTTCTTC. This encodes CASSAKGRLLDEQFF. Complete variable domain (other parts from reference TRBV19 and TRBJ2-1): DGGITQSPKYLFRKEGQNVTLSCEQNLNHDAMYWYRQDPGQGLRLIYYSQIVNDFQKGDIAEGYSVSREKKESFPLTVTSAQKNPTAFYLCASSAKGRLLDEQFFGPGTRLTVL.

This clonotype was seen many times. The V and J genes are TRBV7-2 and TRBJ2-1, with 7 bases fitting TRBD2. The CDR3 is 18 amino acids. Germline CDR1 reads SGHTA; CDR2 reads FQGNSA. J was trimmed by 0 bases and V by 5 bases; bases with no gene match: 13. The CDR3 spells CASSPTGASGHSYNEQFF. CDR3 nucleotides: TGTGCCAGCAGCCCCACCGGGGCTAGCGGCCACTCCTACAATGAGCAGTTCTTC. Combining the CDR3 with reference TRBV7-2 and TRBJ2-1 gives the whole variable domain GAGVSQSPSNKVTEKGKDVELRCDPISGHTALYWYRQSLGQGLEFLIYFQGNSAPDKSGLPSDRFSAERTGGSVSTLTIQRTQQEDSAVYLCASSPTGASGHSYNEQFFGPGTRLTVL.

This clonotype has at least ten counts. The chain recombines TRBV7-2 with TRBJ2-3; possibly TRBD2 for D (7 bases). The V end lost 6 bases, the J end lost 4 bases, and 26 bases lay between the germline ends. Germline V gene data show CDR1 as SGHTA and CDR2 as FQGNSA. The CDR3 consists of 18 residues. CDR3: CASRSKGLGGGRSDTQYF. For the CDR3, the DNA is TGTGCCAGCAGGTCAAAAGGGCTGGGAGGGGGGCGTTCAGATACGCAGTATTTT.

The chain employs TRBV2 and TRBJ2-7; maybe TRBD2 (6 bases). The CDR3 extends over 11 amino acids. Germline CDR1 and CDR2: SNHLY and FYNNEI. Trimming removed 10 bases at V and 7 bases at J, with 14 bases between. CDR3 in amino acids: CATLTRGEQYF. CDR3 DNA sequence: TGTGCCACCCTTACCCGGGGGGAGCAGTACTTC.

With respect to this clonotype: A read error may produce the germline difference seen at one junction end. The chain combines TRBV4-1 with TRBJ1-1, with 7 bases lining up with TRBD1. Germline V gene lookup returns CDR1 MGHRA and CDR2 YSYEKL. The CDR3 loop spans 14 amino acids. In DNA form, the CDR3 reads TGTACCAGCAGGCTACAGGGGAGGAACACTGAAGCTTTCTTT. Its translation: CTSRLQGRNTEAFF.

Ten or more counts support this clonotype. The V call is TRBV10-3, the J call TRBJ1-3; 7 bases agree with TRBD1. Germline CDR1 is ENHRY and CDR2 is SYGVKD. Trimming cost V 11 bases and J 0 bases; bases outside gene matches: 7. This CDR3 spans 14 amino acids. In DNA form, the CDR3 reads TGTGCCGGCCGGGACAGCCCCTCTGGAAACACCATATATTTT. It specifies CAGRDSPSGNTIYF.

This chain connects TRBV20-1 to TRBJ1-2; 9 bases are a match to TRBD1. The CDR3 is 12 residues long. The V and J ends lost 5 bases and 7 bases, in that order; junction bases with no gene match: 5. Germline V gives CDR1 DFQATT, CDR2 SNEGSKA (reference sequence). The CDR3 region is CSAGTGSSGYTF. In DNA form, the CDR3 reads TGCAGTGCTGGGACAGGGAGTAGTGGCTACACCTTC.

This clonotype was observed a handful of times. The chain carries TRBV5-5 and TRBJ2-7, with unresolved D. Germline assignment: CDR1 SGHKS and CDR2 YYEKEE (reference sequence). V was shortened by 5 bases and J by 0 bases, with 15 bases between the two germline ends. The CDR3 loop spans 15 amino acids. The CDR3 is CASSHAPTASYEQYF. The CDR3 DNA reads as TGTGCCAGCAGTCATGCCCCAACCGCCTCCTACGAGCAGTACTTC.

As regards this clonotype: With a much larger clone just one base away, this may be a read error. The rearrangement joins TRBV7-9 to TRBJ2-7, with 9 nucleotides matching TRBD1. The CDR3 is made up of 12 amino acids. CDR1 is SEHNR, CDR2 FQNEAQ, per germline (reference sequence). CDR3 nucleotide sequence: TGTGCCAGCGGGGACAGGGCCTCCGAGCGGTACTTC. Its translation: CASGDRASERYF. Using reference TRBV7-9 and TRBJ2-7 for the parts outside the CDR3, the full variable domain is DTGVSQNPRHKITKRGQNVTFRCDPISEHNRLYWYRQTLGQGPEFLTYFQNEAQLEKSRLLSDRFSAERPKGSFSTLEIQRTEQGDSAMYLCASGDRASERYFGPGTRLTVT.

The table lists this clonotype with many counts. The chain has TRBV2 and TRBJ2-1; D gene unclear. Trimming took 0 bases from V and 6 from J, leaving 12 bases between them. CDR1 and CDR2 from the germline V gene are SNHLY and FYNNEI. The CDR3 consists of 15 residues. In DNA, the CDR3 is TGTGCCAGCAGTGAAGCGCTCCGAGGCAGCAATGAGCAGTTCTTC. Translation gives CASSEALRGSNEQFF. The full variable domain, with the rest looked up from reference TRBV2 and TRBJ2-1, is EPEVTQTPSHQVTQMGQEVILRCVPISNHLYFYWYRQILGQKVEFLVSFYNNEISEKSEIFDDQFSVERPDGSNFTLKIRSTKLEDSAMYFCASSEALRGSNEQFFGPGTRLTVL.